This TCR beta chain comes out of a study of cytomegalovirus exposure and HLA in healthy donors. Study as a whole: A later analysis reported the roughly 130 validation repertoires used the same platform as the roughly 700 first-cohort repertoires. Study-wide results and caveats: TCR clusters originating in the first cohort tended to co-occur in the roughly 110 validation repertoires, according to a later analysis. For cytomegalovirus status, the classifier reportedly gave diagnoses with high specificity and sensitivity.

The donors were part of the validation cohort, which consisted of more than 90 subjects and was separate from the first cohort of under 850 subjects. This clone was recorded once. Antigen unknown. Repertoires were generated with immunoSEQ multiplex PCR, while TCRdb's copy carries only in-frame clones and drops some. The top ten hold about 6% of the sample, which has some 170,000 clones, about 90% seen once. This CDR3 is built from 14 residues. V was cut by 3 bases and J by 7 bases, with 15 bases left in between. Germline CDR1 is LNHDA and CDR2 is SQIVND (reference sequence). This chain links TRBV19 with TRBJ1-2, with a tentative D call TRBD1 (6 bases). This receptor was obtained from a woman aged 25-40 years in good health and CMV-seronegative. The sequenced sample was PBMCs. The CDR3 sequence is CASSILDRRGGYTF. The CDR3 nucleotides read TGTGCCAGTAGTATCCTCGACAGGAGGGGTGGCTACACCTTC.